Listed below are T cell receptor beta chains from one sample, sequenced in a study of T cell repertoires in cytomegalovirus infection. TCRdb analysed the reads with MiXCR anew, one entry per CDR3 protein. In the table there are about 440,000 distinct CDR3 sequences, roughly 30% of which are singletons. Material: PBMCs. Receptors originate from a human donor in good health (CMV status not recorded). Some clones in this sample may be carry-over from other donors' samples. Both conserved end residues are part of each CDR3. The D gene is left open where the match is weak. Where a row states a size, it is once, few, many or the class of an expanded clone; other rows omit it.

v_gene: TRBV12-3/TRBV12-4
d_gene: .
abundance: few
j_gene: TRBJ1-1
CDR3aa: CASTLSGSLRTTEAFF
CDR3nt: TGTGCCAGCACCCTTTCGGGTAGTCTGAGGACCACTGAAGCTTTCTTT

v_gene: TRBV6-2/TRBV6-3
d_gene: .
abundance: few
j_gene: TRBJ1-4
CDR3aa: CASSSYYKGDEKLFF
CDR3nt: TGTGCCAGCAGTTCCTACTACAAAGGGGATGAAAAACTGTTTTTT

v_gene: TRBV6-5
d_gene: TRBD1
abundance: .
j_gene: TRBJ2-1
CDR3aa: CASSYGQGAGNEQFF
CDR3nt: TGTGCCAGCAGTTACGGACAGGGGGCGGGCAATGAGCAGTTCTTC

v_gene: TRBV7-8
d_gene: TRBD1
abundance: many
j_gene: TRBJ2-3
CDR3aa: CASSAQGSADTQYF
CDR3nt: TGTGCCAGCAGCGCACAGGGGAGTGCAGATACGCAGTATTTT

v_gene: TRBV12-3/TRBV12-4
d_gene: .
abundance: many
j_gene: TRBJ2-7
CDR3aa: CASSLTLGANYEQYF
CDR3nt: TGTGCCAGCAGTTTAACCCTCGGGGCCAACTACGAGCAGTACTTC

v_gene: TRBV28
d_gene: .
abundance: .
j_gene: TRBJ1-1
CDR3aa: CASSLHRALNTEAFF
CDR3nt: TGTGCCAGCAGTTTACACAGGGCCCTGAACACTGAAGCTTTCTTT

v_gene: TRBV6-6
d_gene: .
abundance: few
j_gene: TRBJ1-6
CDR3aa: CASSYSPGGRDSPLHF
CDR3nt: TGTGCCAGCAGTTACTCTCCCGGGGGGCGCGATTCACCCCTCCACTTT

v_gene: TRBV4-1
d_gene: .
abundance: few
j_gene: TRBJ1-5
CDR3aa: CASSQDATGWQHF
CDR3nt: TGCGCCAGCAGCCAAGATGCAACAGGTTGGCAGCATTTT

v_gene: TRBV6-2/TRBV6-3
d_gene: TRBD1
abundance: .
j_gene: TRBJ1-2
CDR3aa: CASNNRRTGVTERNYGYTF
CDR3nt: TGTGCCAGCAACAATAGGAGGACAGGGGTCACCGAAAGAAACTATGGCTACACCTTC

v_gene: TRBV6-1
d_gene: .
abundance: few
j_gene: TRBJ2-3
CDR3aa: CASSEGGLSGDTQYF
CDR3nt: TGTGCCAGCAGTGAAGGGGGCCTATCGGGGGATACGCAGTATTTT

v_gene: TRBV4-1
d_gene: .
abundance: few
j_gene: TRBJ2-7
CDR3aa: CASSQVGLGSEQYF
CDR3nt: TGCGCCAGCAGCCAAGTGGGGTTGGGGAGCGAGCAGTACTTC

v_gene: TRBV3-1
d_gene: .
abundance: once
j_gene: TRBJ2-5
CDR3aa: CASSQVQGGTQYF
CDR3nt: TGTGCCAGCAGCCAAGTTCAAGGAGGGACCCAGTACTTC

v_gene: TRBV29-1
d_gene: TRBD1
abundance: .
j_gene: TRBJ2-1
CDR3aa: CSGLRGTDEQFF
CDR3nt: TGCAGCGGACTCAGGGGGACGGATGAGCAGTTCTTC

v_gene: TRBV20-1
d_gene: .
abundance: .
j_gene: TRBJ2-2
CDR3aa: CSAQRGATGELFF
CDR3nt: TGCAGTGCTCAAAGGGGGGCCACCGGGGAGCTGTTTTTT

v_gene: TRBV7-2
d_gene: .
abundance: few
j_gene: TRBJ2-3
CDR3aa: CASSFRVDTQYF
CDR3nt: TGTGCCAGCAGCTTCAGGGTGGATACGCAGTATTTT

v_gene: TRBV6-5
d_gene: TRBD1
abundance: .
j_gene: TRBJ1-1
CDR3aa: CASRTGGWNTEAFF
CDR3nt: TGTGCCAGCAGGACAGGGGGATGGAACACTGAAGCTTTCTTT

v_gene: TRBV9
d_gene: .
abundance: .
j_gene: TRBJ2-4
CDR3aa: CASSVAGVENIQYF
CDR3nt: TGTGCCAGCAGCGTAGCCGGGGTAGAAAACATTCAGTACTTC

v_gene: TRBV27
d_gene: TRBD1
abundance: few
j_gene: TRBJ2-1
CDR3aa: CASSTRTGAKNEQFF
CDR3nt: TGTGCCAGCAGTACAAGGACAGGGGCCAAGAATGAGCAGTTCTTC

v_gene: TRBV25-1
d_gene: TRBD1
abundance: .
j_gene: TRBJ2-1
CDR3aa: CASSGTGVLNNEQFF
CDR3nt: TGTGCCAGCAGTGGGACAGGGGTTCTAAACAATGAGCAGTTCTTC

v_gene: TRBV6-2/TRBV6-3
d_gene: TRBD2
abundance: .
j_gene: TRBJ2-1
CDR3aa: CASSWGGGGNEQFF
CDR3nt: TGTGCCAGCAGTTGGGGGGGGGGGGGCAATGAGCAGTTCTTC

v_gene: TRBV10-3
d_gene: TRBD1
abundance: .
j_gene: TRBJ1-1
CDR3aa: CAISDPGGQGVGNTEAFF
CDR3nt: TGTGCCATCAGTGACCCGGGGGGACAGGGGGTGGGGAACACTGAAGCTTTCTTT

v_gene: TRBV28
d_gene: TRBD1
abundance: few
j_gene: TRBJ1-2
CDR3aa: CASSLRTGEAVYGYTF
CDR3nt: TGTGCCAGCAGTCTCAGGACAGGGGAGGCGGTCTATGGCTACACCTTC

v_gene: TRBV7-2
d_gene: .
abundance: many
j_gene: TRBJ1-2
CDR3aa: CASSVGRSTLDYTF
CDR3nt: TGTGCCAGCAGCGTAGGTCGCTCCACATTGGACTACACCTTC

v_gene: TRBV6-2/TRBV6-3
d_gene: .
abundance: .
j_gene: TRBJ1-6
CDR3aa: CASSLHSNSPLHF
CDR3nt: TGTGCCAGCAGTCTGCACTCGAATTCACCCCTCCACTTT

v_gene: TRBV27
d_gene: TRBD2
abundance: few
j_gene: TRBJ2-1
CDR3aa: CASSFRRWVGGAYNEQFF
CDR3nt: TGTGCCAGCAGTTTTCGCAGATGGGTCGGGGGGGCCTACAATGAGCAGTTCTTC

v_gene: TRBV4-2
d_gene: TRBD1
abundance: few
j_gene: TRBJ2-5
CDR3aa: CASSQDLGRRGLGETQYF
CDR3nt: TGTGCCAGCAGCCAAGATCTAGGGCGCAGGGGGCTCGGGGAGACCCAGTACTTC

v_gene: TRBV18
d_gene: .
abundance: .
j_gene: TRBJ2-5
CDR3aa: CASSPRLAGGRQETQYF
CDR3nt: TGTGCCAGCTCACCAAGGTTGGCAGGGGGGCGTCAAGAGACCCAGTACTTC

v_gene: TRBV6-2/TRBV6-3
d_gene: .
abundance: few
j_gene: TRBJ1-1
CDR3aa: CASMVKEHSEAFF
CDR3nt: TGTGCCAGCATGGTAAAAGAACATTCTGAAGCTTTCTTT